The 12 T cell receptor beta chains presented below share a single source sample, sequenced in a study of T-cell reconstitution after alpha-beta-depleted transplantation in children. Researchers prepared the TCRbeta library using unique molecular identifiers, the study reports. TCRdb called the PCR reads again in MiXCR, with one record for every CDR3 protein. The sample lists around 450,000 distinct CDR3 sequences, 15% to 20% seen once, with 25% to 30% in the top ten. Sequencing was performed on PBMCs, mostly from graft donor cells, taken 360 days after TCRalphabeta/CD19-depleted stem cell transplant. The receptors come from a boy in the first two years of life who had a stem cell transplant for Wiskott-Aldrich syndrome, so the T cells may come from the graft donor.

This clonotype turned up a few times. The gene calls are TRBV12-3 or TRBV12-4 and TRBJ2-7; D is unresolved. CDR3 length: 12 amino acids. Trimming shortened V by 1 base and J by 5 bases, and 6 bases separated the two germline ends. CDR3: CASSLGWNEQYF. The CDR3 DNA reads as TGTGCCAGCAGTTTAGGTTGGAACGAGCAGTACTTC.

This clonotype was counted a few times. The rearrangement links TRBV12-3 or TRBV12-4 to TRBJ2-1; 12 bases fit TRBD2. The CDR3 totals 14 residues. Trimming removed 5 bases from V and 12 bases from J; junction bases left unmatched: 8. The CDR3: CASSQLTSGRRQFF. The CDR3 DNA reads TGTGCCAGCAGTCAACTTACTAGCGGGAGGCGGCAGTTCTTC.

This clonotype has only a few counts. The CDR3 region has the DNA TGTGCCACGGACAGCCTCTCTGGAAACACCATATATTTT. This gives the protein CATDSLSGNTIYF. V is TRBV12-3 or TRBV12-4 and J is TRBJ1-3, with D possibly TRBD1 on 6 matching bases. CDR3 length equals 13 residues. V lost 10 bases to trimming and J lost 0 bases, with 10 bases between them.

This clonotype was detected only a few times. V is TRBV29-1 and J is TRBJ2-7; the match to TRBD1 covers 7 bases. This CDR3 is 14 amino acids long. V was pared by 7 bases and J by 2 bases, with 11 bases of the junction left unmatched. Germline lookup yields CDR1 SQVTM and CDR2 ANQGSEA. This CDR3 is CSAVPGQPPYEQYF. As DNA, the CDR3 is TGCAGCGCTGTCCCGGGACAGCCTCCCTACGAGCAGTACTTC.

CDR3 loop: CASSLYPRPEQFF. Written as DNA, the CDR3 is TGTGCCAGCAGTTTATACCCGCGACCTGAGCAGTTCTTC. V and J are TRBV28 and TRBJ2-1; the D is unclear. The CDR3 extends over 13 amino acids. Trimming took 1 base from V and 9 from J, leaving 10 bases between them. Germline CDR1 is MDHEN and CDR2 is SYDVKM.

This sequence joins TRBV29-1 and TRBJ2-6; D is perhaps TRBD1 (7 bases). Germline lookup yields CDR1 SQVTM and CDR2 ANQGSEA. Trimming pared 4 bases from V and 4 bases from J, leaving 11 bases between. The CDR3 has 14 amino acids. CDR3: CSVGTGGGANVLTF. The CDR3, as DNA: TGCAGCGTTGGGACAGGAGGGGGGGCCAACGTCCTGACTTTC.

There are a few counts of this clonotype. V is TRBV6-5 and J is TRBJ2-7, with D uncertain. There are 13 residues in the CDR3. V lost 0 bases and J lost 3, with 6 bases in between. Looked up from germline, CDR1 is MNHEY and CDR2 is SVGAGI. CDR3 sequence (DNA): TGTGCCAGCAGTTACTCTAACAGCTACGAGCAGTACTTC. Its translation: CASSYSNSYEQYF.

V is TRBV27 and J is TRBJ2-3; D call uncertain. The length of the CDR3 is 12 residues. The germline CDR1 and CDR2 sequences are MNHEY and SMNVEV (reference sequence). V was pared by 7 bases and J by 4 bases, with 9 bases between. The CDR3 DNA reads as TGTGCCAGCAAGAGCATAGCAGATACGCAGTATTTT. Protein sequence: CASKSIADTQYF.

This clonotype was recorded a few times. The chain combines TRBV29-1 with TRBJ1-1; possibly TRBD1 for D (5 bases). Trimming left V 7 bases short and J 4 bases short, with 16 bases between. The CDR3 has 13 residues. Germline CDR1 reads SQVTM; CDR2 reads ANQGSEA. The CDR3 region has the DNA TGCAGCGCCCGGAAGGCTAGGGGCACTGAAGCTTTCTTT. This codes for CSARKARGTEAFF.

This clonotype has only one observation. This chain uses TRBV7-9 with TRBJ2-7, with D possibly matching TRBD1 (6 bases). The CDR3 extends over 13 amino acids. With 4 bases removed from V and 3 bases from J, the gap between germline ends came to 10 bases. Germline lookup yields CDR1 SEHNR and CDR2 FQNEAQ (reference sequence). The CDR3 region is CASSSKTGYEQYF. The CDR3 DNA follows: TGTGCCAGCAGCTCTAAGACAGGCTACGAGCAGTACTTC.

This clonotype was picked up a small number of times. The chain carries TRBV29-1 and TRBJ2-5; tentatively, D is TRBD1 or TRBD2 (6 bases each). Germline V CDR1 and CDR2: SQVTM, ANQGSEA. The CDR3 length is 13 residues. Trimming left V 5 bases short and J 4 bases short, with 14 bases between. The CDR3 bases are TGCAGCGTTAACTGGGGGGCGGGAGAGACCCAGTACTTC. Protein: CSVNWGAGETQYF. Full variable domain (outside the CDR3, taken from reference TRBV29-1 and TRBJ2-5): SAVISQKPSRDICQRGTSLTIQCQVDSQVTMMFWYRQQPGQSLTLIATANQGSEATYESGFVIDKFPISRPNLTFSTLTVSNMSPEDSSIYLCSVNWGAGETQYFGPGTRLLVL.

This clonotype was counted a few times. The rearrangement links TRBV12-3 or TRBV12-4 to TRBJ2-1; D is ambiguous. V shed 2 bases and J shed 0 bases, with 8 bases lying between them. The CDR3 covers 15 residues. Written as DNA, the CDR3 is TGTGCCAGCAGTTTAATGCATAGCTCCTACAATGAGCAGTTCTTC. Encoded protein: CASSLMHSSYNEQFF.